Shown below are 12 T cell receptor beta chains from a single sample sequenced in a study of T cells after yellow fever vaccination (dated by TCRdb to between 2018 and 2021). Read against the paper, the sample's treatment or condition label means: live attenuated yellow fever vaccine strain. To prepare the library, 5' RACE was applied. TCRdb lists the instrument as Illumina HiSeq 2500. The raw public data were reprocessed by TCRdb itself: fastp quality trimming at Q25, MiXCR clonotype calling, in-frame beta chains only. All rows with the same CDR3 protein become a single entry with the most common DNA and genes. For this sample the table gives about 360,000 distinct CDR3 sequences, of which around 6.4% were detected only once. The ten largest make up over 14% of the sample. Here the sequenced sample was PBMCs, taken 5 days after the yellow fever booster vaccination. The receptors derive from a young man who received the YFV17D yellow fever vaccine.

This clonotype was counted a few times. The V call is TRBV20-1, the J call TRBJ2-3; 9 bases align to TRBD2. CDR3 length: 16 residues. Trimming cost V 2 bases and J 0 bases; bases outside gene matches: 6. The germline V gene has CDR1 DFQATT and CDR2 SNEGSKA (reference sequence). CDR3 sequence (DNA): TGCAGTGCTAGAAGTAGCGGGGGTACTAGCACAGATACGCAGTATTTT. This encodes CSARSSGGTSTDTQYF.

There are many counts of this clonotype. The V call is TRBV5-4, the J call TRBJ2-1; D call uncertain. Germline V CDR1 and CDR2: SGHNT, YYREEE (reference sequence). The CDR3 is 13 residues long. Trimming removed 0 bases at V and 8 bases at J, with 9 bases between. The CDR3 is CASSLEGFDEQFF. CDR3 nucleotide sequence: TGTGCCAGCAGCTTGGAGGGTTTTGATGAGCAGTTCTTC.

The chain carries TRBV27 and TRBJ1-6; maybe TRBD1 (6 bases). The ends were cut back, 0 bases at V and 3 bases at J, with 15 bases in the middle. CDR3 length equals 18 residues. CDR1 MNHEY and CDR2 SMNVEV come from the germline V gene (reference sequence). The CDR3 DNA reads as TGTGCCAGCAGTTTATCCTTTAAACAGGGATTCTATAATTCACCCCTCCACTTT. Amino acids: CASSLSFKQGFYNSPLHF.

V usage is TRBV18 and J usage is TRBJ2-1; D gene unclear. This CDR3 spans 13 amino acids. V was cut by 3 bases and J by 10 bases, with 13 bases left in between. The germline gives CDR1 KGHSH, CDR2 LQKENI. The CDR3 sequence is CASSPRSLGEQFF. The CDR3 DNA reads TGTGCCAGCTCACCCCGTAGCCTAGGAGAGCAGTTCTTC.

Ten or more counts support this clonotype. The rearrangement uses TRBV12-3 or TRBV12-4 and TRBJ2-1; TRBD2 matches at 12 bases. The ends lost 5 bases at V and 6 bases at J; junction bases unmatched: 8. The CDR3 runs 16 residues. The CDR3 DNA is TGTGCCAGCAGTCCGGTGGGACTAGCGGGCATCAATGAGCAGTTCTTC. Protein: CASSPVGLAGINEQFF.

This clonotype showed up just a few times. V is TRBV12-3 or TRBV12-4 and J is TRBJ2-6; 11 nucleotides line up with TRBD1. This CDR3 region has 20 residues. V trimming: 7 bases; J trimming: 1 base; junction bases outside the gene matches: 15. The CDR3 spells CASNRFARDRGASGANVLTF. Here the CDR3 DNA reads TGTGCCAGCAATAGATTCGCCAGGGACAGGGGGGCTTCTGGGGCCAACGTCCTGACTTTC.

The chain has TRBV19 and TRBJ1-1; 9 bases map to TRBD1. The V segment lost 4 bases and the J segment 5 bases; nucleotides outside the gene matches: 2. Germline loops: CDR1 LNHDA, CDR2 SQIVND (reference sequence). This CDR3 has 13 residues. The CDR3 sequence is CASSRTGETEAFF. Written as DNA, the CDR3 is TGTGCCAGTAGTAGGACAGGGGAGACTGAAGCTTTCTTT.

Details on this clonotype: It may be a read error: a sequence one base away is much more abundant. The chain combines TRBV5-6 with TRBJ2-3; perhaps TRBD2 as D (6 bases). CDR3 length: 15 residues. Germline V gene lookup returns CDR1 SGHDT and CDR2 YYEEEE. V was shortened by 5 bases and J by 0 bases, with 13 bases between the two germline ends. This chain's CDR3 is CASRPGSPSTDTQYF. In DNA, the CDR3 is TGTGCCAGCAGGCCCGGGAGCCCTAGCACAGATACGCAGTATTTT.

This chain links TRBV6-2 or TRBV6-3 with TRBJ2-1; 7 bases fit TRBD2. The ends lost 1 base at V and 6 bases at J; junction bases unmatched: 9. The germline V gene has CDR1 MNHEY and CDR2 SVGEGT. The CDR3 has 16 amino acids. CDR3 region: CASSYWAREISNEQFF. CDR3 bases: TGTGCCAGCAGTTACTGGGCGCGGGAGATCTCCAATGAGCAGTTCTTC.

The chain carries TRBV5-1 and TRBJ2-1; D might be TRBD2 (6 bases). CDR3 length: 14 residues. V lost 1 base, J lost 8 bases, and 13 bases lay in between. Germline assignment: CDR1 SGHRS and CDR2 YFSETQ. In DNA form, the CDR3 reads TGCGCCAGCAGCTTGAGGAGGGCCTGGGATGAGCAGTTCTTC. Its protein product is CASSLRRAWDEQFF.

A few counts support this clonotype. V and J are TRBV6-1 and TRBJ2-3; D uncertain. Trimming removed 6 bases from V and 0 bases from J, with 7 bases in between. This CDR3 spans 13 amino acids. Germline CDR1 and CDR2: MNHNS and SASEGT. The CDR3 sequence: CASRDISTDTQYF. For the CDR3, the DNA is TGTGCCAGCAGAGACATCAGCACAGATACGCAGTATTTT.

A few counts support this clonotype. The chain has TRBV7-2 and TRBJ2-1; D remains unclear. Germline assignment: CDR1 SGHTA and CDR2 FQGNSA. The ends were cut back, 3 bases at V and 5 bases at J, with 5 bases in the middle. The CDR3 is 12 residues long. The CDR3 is CASSLSHNEQFF. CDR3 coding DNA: TGTGCCAGCAGCTTGTCACACAATGAGCAGTTCTTC.